Reported below is one T cell receptor beta chain. This specimen includes other DNA sequences encoding the same CDR3. The sample comes from a study of blood T cell repertoires in COVID-19. Study at large: The cDNA or gDNA used as material had been derived from T cells, B-cell-depleted T cells, or PBMCs.

The CDR3 runs to 14 residues. V shed 5 bases and J 1 base; nucleotides not matched to a gene: 4. From germline, CDR1 is MNHEY and CDR2 SMNVEV (reference sequence). Participants were aged about 18 to 100 years from about two dozen US areas. Original analysis: Amplified reference gene primers provided the basis for estimating nucleated cell counts. The protocol was immunoSEQ multiplex PCR, while the TCRdb copy is restricted to in-frame clones and leaves out a portion. That table is the source of V, J and clone size, and D and trimming were worked out from the DNA. This table holds fewer than 300,000 clones, roughly 88% found once.

What was sequenced was PBMCs or T cells enriched from blood (not recorded which). This chain uses TRBV27 with TRBJ1-1; TRBD1 matches at 7 bases. The source of this sequence is a woman aged 40 to 50 with acute COVID-19. CDR3 in amino acids: CASSLRQGNTEAFF. CDR3 DNA: TGTGCCAGCAGTCTACGACAGGGGAACACTGAAGCTTTCTTT.